This paragraph covers one T cell receptor (beta chain) sequence. The sample comes from a study of shared clonotypes between healthy human individuals. Here immunoSEQ multiplex PCR was the method, and the copy in TCRdb shows in-frame clones only, minus some. The sample holds some 2,000,000 clones, 85% to 95% seen once. With 4 bases removed from V and 7 bases from J, the gap between germline ends came to 8 bases. CDR1 is MDHEN and CDR2 is SYDVKM in the germline V gene. The CDR3 contains 12 residues. What was sequenced was naive CD4+ T cells sorted from blood. The subset is: CD45RA+ positively selected. This clonotype was obtained from a man aged 18-30 years in good health. This sequence joins TRBV28 and TRBJ1-5, with no clear D. CDR3 coding DNA: TGTGCCAGCAGTTACTCAGGACAGCCCCAGCATTTT. As protein: CASSYSGQPQHF. The whole variable domain, remainder taken from reference TRBV28 and TRBJ1-5, is DVKVTQSSRYLVKRTGEKVFLECVQDMDHENMFWYRQDPGLGLRLIYFSYDVKMKEKGDIPEGYSVSREKKERFSLILESASTNQTSMYLCASSYSGQPQHFGDGTRLSIL.